This T cell receptor (beta chain) emerged from a study of shared clonotypes between healthy human individuals. About the study: CD4 naive and CD4 memory each took three plates per donor, while CD8 naive took two and CD8 memory one.

Some clones are missing from TCRdb's copy, which holds only in-frame ones; the method was immunoSEQ multiplex PCR. The sample consists of roughly 2.5 million clones, over 85% of them appearing once. In germline, CDR1 is LNHNV, CDR2 YYDKDF (reference sequence). The CDR3 has 18 amino acids. Unmatched junction bases numbered 5, after V lost 0 bases and J lost 0 bases. This clonotype was sampled from a man between 18 and 35 years old in good health. The sequencing sample was made of naive CD4+ T cells sorted from blood. Subset here: CD45RA+ positively selected. V is TRBV15 and J is TRBJ2-3; 11 bases map to TRBD2. For the CDR3, the DNA is TGTGCCACCAGCAGAGATCTAGCGGGGGGATCTAGCACAGATACGCAGTATTTT. Protein: CATSRDLAGGSSTDTQYF.